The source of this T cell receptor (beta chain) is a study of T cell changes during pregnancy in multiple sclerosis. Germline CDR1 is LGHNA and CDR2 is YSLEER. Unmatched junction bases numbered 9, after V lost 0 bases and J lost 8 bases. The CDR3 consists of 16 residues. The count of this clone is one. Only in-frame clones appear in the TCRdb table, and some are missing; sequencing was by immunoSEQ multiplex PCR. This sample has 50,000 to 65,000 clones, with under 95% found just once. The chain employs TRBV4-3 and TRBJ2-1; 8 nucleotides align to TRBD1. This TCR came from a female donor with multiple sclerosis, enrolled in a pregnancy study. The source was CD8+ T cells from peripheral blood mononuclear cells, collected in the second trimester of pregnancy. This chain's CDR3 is CASSQDSVQGAYEQFF. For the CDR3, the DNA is TGCGCCAGCAGCCAAGATTCCGTCCAGGGGGCGTATGAGCAGTTCTTC.